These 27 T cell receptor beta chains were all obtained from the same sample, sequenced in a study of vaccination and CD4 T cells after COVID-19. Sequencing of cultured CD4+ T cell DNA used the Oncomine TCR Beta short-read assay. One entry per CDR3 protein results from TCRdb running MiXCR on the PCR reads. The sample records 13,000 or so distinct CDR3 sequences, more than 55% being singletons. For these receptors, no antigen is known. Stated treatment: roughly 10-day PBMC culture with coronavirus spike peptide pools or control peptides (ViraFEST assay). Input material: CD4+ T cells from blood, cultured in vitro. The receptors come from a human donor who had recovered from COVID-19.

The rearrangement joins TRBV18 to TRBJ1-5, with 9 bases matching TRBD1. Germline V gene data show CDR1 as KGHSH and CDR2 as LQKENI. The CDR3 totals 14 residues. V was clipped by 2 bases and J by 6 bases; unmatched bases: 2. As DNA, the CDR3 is TGTGCCAGCTCACCAGGGACAGGGCCTCAGCCCCAGCATTTT. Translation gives CASSPGTGPQPQHF.

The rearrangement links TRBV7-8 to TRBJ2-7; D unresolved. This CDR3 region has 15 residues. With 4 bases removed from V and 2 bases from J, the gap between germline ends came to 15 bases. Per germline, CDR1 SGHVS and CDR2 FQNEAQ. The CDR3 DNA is TGTGCCAGCAGCTCGCAGACGTTGGCAGCCTACGAGCAGTACTTC. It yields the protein CASSSQTLAAYEQYF.

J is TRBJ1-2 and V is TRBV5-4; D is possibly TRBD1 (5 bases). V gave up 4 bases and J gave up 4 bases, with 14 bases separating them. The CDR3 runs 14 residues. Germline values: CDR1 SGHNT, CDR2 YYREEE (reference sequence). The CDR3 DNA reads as TGTGCCAGCAGCCCCGCAGGGCTCGGCTATGGCTACACCTTC. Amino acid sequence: CASSPAGLGYGYTF.

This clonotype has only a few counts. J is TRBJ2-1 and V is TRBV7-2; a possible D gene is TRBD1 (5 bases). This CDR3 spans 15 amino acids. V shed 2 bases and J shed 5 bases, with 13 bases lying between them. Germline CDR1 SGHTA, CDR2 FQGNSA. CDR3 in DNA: TGTGCCAGCAGCTTAAGGGGTCAAGGACACAATGAGCAGTTCTTC. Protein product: CASSLRGQGHNEQFF.

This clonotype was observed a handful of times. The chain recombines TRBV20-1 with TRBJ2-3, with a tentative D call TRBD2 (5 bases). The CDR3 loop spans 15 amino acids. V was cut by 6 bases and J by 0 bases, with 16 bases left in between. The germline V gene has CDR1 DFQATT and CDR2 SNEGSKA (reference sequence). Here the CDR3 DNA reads TGCAGTGCGACTGCGGACTGGGGAAGCACAGATACGCAGTATTTT. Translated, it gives CSATADWGSTDTQYF.

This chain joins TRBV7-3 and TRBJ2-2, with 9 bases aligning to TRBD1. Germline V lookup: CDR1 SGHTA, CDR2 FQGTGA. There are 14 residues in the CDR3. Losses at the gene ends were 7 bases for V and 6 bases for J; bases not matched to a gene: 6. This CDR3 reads CASNLQGASGELFF. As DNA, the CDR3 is TGTGCCAGCAACCTACAGGGGGCGTCCGGGGAGCTGTTTTTT.

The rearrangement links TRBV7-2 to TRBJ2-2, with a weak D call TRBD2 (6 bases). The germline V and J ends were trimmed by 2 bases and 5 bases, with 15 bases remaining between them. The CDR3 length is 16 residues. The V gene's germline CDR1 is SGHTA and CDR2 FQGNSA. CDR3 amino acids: CASSLRFGDSTGELFF. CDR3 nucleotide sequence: TGTGCCAGCAGCTTAAGGTTCGGGGACTCGACCGGGGAGCTGTTTTTT.

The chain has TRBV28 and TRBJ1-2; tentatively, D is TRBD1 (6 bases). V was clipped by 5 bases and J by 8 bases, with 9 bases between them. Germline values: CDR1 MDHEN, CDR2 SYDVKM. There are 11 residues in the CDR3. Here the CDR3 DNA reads TGTGCCAGCAGTCGGACAGTAGGCTACACCTTC. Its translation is CASSRTVGYTF.

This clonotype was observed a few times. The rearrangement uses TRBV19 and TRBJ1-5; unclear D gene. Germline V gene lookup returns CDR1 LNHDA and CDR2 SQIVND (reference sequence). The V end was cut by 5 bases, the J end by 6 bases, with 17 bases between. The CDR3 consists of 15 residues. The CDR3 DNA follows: TGTGCCAGTAGTCTATCAAGAAATGGTGTTCAGCCCCAGCATTTT. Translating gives CASSLSRNGVQPQHF.

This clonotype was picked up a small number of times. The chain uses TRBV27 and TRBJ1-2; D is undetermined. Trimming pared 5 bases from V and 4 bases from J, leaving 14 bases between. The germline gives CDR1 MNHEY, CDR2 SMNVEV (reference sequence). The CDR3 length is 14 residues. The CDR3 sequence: CASSSAGRVYGYTF. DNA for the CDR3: TGTGCCAGCAGTAGCGCGGGGAGGGTCTATGGCTACACCTTC.

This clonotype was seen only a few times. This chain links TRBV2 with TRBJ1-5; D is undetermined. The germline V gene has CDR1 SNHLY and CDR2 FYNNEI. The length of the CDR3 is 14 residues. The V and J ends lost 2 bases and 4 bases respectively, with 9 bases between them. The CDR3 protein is CASSESFGNQPQHF. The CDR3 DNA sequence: TGTGCCAGCAGTGAATCATTTGGAAATCAGCCCCAGCATTTT.

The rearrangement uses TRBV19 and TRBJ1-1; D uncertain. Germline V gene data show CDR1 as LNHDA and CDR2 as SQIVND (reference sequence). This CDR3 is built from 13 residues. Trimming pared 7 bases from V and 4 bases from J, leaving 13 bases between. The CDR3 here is CASTEGGVTEAFF. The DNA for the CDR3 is TGTGCCAGTACGGAGGGTGGGGTCACTGAAGCTTTCTTT. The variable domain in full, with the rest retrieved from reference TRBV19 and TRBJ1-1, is DGGITQSPKYLFRKEGQNVTLSCEQNLNHDAMYWYRQDPGQGLRLIYYSQIVNDFQKGDIAEGYSVSREKKESFPLTVTSAQKNPTAFYLCASTEGGVTEAFFGQGTRLTVV.

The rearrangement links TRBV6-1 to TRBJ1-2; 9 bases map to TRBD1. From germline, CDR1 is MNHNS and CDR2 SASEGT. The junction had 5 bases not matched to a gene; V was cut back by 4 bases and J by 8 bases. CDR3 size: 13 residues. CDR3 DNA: TGTGCCAGCAGTGGCGGACAGGGGATAGGCTACACCTTC. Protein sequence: CASSGGQGIGYTF.

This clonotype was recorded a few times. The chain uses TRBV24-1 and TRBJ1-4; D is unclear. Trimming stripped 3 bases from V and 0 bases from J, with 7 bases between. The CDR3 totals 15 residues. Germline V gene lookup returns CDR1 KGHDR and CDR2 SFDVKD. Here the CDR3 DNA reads TGTGCCACCAGTGATGCAGGAGCAACTAATGAAAAACTGTTTTTT. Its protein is CATSDAGATNEKLFF.

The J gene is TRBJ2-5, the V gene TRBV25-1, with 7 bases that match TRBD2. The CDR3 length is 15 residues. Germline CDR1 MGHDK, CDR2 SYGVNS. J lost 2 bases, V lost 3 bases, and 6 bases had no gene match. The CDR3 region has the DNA TGTGCCAGCAGTGATGGACTAGTCAGGCAAGAGACCCAGTACTTC. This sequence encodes CASSDGLVRQETQYF.

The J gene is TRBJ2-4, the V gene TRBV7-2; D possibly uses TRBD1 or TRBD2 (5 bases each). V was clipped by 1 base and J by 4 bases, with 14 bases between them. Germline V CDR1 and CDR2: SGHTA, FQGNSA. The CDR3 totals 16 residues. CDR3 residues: CASSLEGTLPKNIQYF. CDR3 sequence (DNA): TGTGCCAGCAGCTTAGAGGGGACCCTACCGAAAAACATTCAGTACTTC.

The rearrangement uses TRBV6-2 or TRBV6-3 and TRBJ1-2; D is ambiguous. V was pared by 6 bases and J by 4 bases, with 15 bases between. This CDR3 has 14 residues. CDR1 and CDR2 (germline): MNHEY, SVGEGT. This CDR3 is CASRLDGSPYGYTF. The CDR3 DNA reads TGTGCCAGCAGACTGGATGGATCCCCCTATGGCTACACCTTC.

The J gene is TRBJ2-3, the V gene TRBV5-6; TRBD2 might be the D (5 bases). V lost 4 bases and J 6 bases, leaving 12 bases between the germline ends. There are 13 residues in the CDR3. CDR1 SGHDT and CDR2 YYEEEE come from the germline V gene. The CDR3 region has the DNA TGTGCCAGCAGCCCGCGGGTCCCGGATACGCAGTATTTT. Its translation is CASSPRVPDTQYF. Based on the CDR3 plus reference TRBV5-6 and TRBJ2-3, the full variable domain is DAGVTQSPTHLIKTRGQQVTLRCSPKSGHDTVSWYQQALGQGPQFIFQYYEEEERQRGNFPDRFSGHQFPNYSSELNVNALLLGDSALYLCASSPRVPDTQYFGPGTRLTVL.

The CDR3 DNA is TGTGCCAGCAGCCTGGACCCCGCTTTTGGCACTGAAGCTTTCTTT. Its protein is CASSLDPAFGTEAFF. This rearrangement joins TRBV6-1 to TRBJ1-1; D uncertain. CDR1 and CDR2 from the germline V gene are MNHNS and SASEGT. The CDR3 is 15 residues long. Trimming cost V 6 bases and J 4 bases, with 18 bases left between them.

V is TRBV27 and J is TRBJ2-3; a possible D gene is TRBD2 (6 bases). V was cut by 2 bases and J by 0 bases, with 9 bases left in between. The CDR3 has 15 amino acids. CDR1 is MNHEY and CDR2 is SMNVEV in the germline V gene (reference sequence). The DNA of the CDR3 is TGTGCCAGCAGTTTAAGGCGGGGTAGCACAGATACGCAGTATTTT. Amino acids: CASSLRRGSTDTQYF.

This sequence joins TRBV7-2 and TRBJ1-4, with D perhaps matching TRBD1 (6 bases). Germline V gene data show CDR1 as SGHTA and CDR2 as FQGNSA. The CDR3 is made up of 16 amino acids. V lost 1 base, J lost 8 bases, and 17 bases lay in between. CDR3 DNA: TGTGCCAGCAGCTTAGGGTATAACGTACAGGGCGAAAAACTGTTTTTT. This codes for CASSLGYNVQGEKLFF.

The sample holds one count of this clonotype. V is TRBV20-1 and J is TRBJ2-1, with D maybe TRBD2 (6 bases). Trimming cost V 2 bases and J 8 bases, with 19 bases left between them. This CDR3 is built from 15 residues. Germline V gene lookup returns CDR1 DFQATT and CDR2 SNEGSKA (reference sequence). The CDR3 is CSARPPGLRMHEQFF. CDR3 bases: TGCAGTGCTAGACCCCCGGGACTTAGGATGCATGAGCAGTTCTTC.

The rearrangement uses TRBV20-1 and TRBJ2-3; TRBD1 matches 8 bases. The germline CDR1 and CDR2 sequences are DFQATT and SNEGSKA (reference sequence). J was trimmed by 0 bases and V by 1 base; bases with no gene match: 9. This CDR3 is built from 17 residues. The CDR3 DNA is TGCAGTGCTAGAGGAAGTGGACAGGGCTTTAGCACAGATACGCAGTATTTT. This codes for CSARGSGQGFSTDTQYF.

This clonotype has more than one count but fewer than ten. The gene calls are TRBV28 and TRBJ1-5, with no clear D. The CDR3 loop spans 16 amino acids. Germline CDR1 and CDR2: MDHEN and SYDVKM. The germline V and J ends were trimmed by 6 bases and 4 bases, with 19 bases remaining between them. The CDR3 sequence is CASSPRIPVGNQPQHF. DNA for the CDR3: TGTGCCAGCAGCCCCAGGATTCCCGTGGGGAATCAGCCCCAGCATTTT.

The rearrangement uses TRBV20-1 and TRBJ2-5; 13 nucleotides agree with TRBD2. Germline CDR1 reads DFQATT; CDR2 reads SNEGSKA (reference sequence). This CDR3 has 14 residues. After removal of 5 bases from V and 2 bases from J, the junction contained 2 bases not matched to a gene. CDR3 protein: CSARTSGSQETQYF. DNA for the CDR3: TGCAGTGCTCGGACTAGCGGGAGTCAAGAGACCCAGTACTTC.

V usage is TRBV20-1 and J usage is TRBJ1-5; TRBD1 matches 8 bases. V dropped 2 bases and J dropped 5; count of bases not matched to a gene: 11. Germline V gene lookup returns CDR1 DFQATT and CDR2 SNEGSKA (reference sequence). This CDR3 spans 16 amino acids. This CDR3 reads CSARSPQGRGHQPQHF. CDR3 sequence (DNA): TGCAGTGCTAGATCACCTCAGGGCAGGGGGCATCAGCCCCAGCATTTT.

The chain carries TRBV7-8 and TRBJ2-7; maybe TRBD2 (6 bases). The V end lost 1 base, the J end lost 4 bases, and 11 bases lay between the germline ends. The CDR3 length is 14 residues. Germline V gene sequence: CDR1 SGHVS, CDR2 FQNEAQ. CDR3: CASSLDPGAYEQYF. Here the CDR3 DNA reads TGTGCCAGCAGCTTAGATCCGGGAGCTTACGAGCAGTACTTC.